The clone carrying this T cell receptor (beta chain) has a count of ten or more. Its specificity is not known. This sample stems from a study of T cell repertoires in cytomegalovirus infection. For the study at large: The public TCR beta signatures pointed to both CMV infection and matching HLA type.

Study-wide results and caveats: The study identified carriers of CMV plus the relevant HLA from cumulative public TCR beta family frequency. CMV-specific TCR beta clonotypes restricted by HLA-C dominated the ex vivo response.

Trimming at V came to 7 bases and at J to 3 bases, leaving 16 bases not matched to a gene. The CDR3 spans 17 residues. TCRdb reprocessed the reads via MiXCR and lists one record per CDR3 protein. The top ten clones hold 7% to 9% of a sample with under 800,000 distinct CDR3 sequences, approximately 24% of them seen once. The origin of this receptor is a human donor in good health (CMV status not recorded). Some clones in this sample may be carry-over from other donors' samples. Sequenced sample: CD8+ T cells from PBMCs. The gene calls are TRBV12-3 or TRBV12-4 and TRBJ2-5, with 8 positions matching TRBD2. The DNA for the CDR3 is TGTGCCAGCACTTTCTCGTCCAGCGGGGGCCATGAAGAGACCCAGTACTTC. It translates to CASTFSSSGGHEETQYF.